One and the same sample provided the 13 T cell receptor beta chains below, sequenced in a study of blood T cell repertoires in COVID-19. Assay: immunoSEQ multiplex PCR; the TCRdb copy retains only in-frame clones and omits some. The profile shows about 97,000 clones, roughly 92% of them singletons. Sequencing was carried out using peripheral blood. The receptors were gathered from a man between 45 and 60 years old with active COVID-19.

The J gene is TRBJ1-3, the V gene TRBV20-1; D is unclear. This CDR3 contains 13 residues. Per the germline V gene, CDR1 is DFQATT and CDR2 is SNEGSKA (reference sequence). V was clipped by 3 bases and J by 2 bases, with 8 bases between them. DNA of the CDR3: TGCAGTGCTAGTATGGCAGCTGGAAACACCATATATTTT. It is translated as CSASMAAGNTIYF.

CDR3 sequence reads: CASRPYRDSEAFF. DNA of the CDR3: TGTGCCAGCAGGCCCTACCGGGACAGTGAAGCTTTCTTT. V usage is TRBV7-9 and J usage is TRBJ1-1; 7 nucleotides agree with TRBD1. The germline gives CDR1 SEHNR, CDR2 FQNEAQ (reference sequence). The CDR3 sequence is 13 residues long. Trimming took 6 bases from V and 7 from J; bases not matched to a gene: 8.

J is TRBJ2-5 and V is TRBV19; a weak D match, TRBD1 (6 bases). With 4 bases removed from V and 1 base from J, the gap between germline ends came to 13 bases. CDR3 length equals 15 residues. The V gene's germline CDR1 is LNHDA and CDR2 SQIVND (reference sequence). As DNA, the CDR3 is TGTGCCAGTAGTACCCGGGACACCCGCCAAGAGACCCAGTACTTC. This encodes CASSTRDTRQETQYF.

The chain joins TRBV28 to TRBJ1-3; D is undetermined. Per the germline V gene, CDR1 is MDHEN and CDR2 is SYDVKM. The CDR3 has 15 residues. V lost 6 bases and J lost 0, with 12 bases in between. The CDR3 region has the DNA TGTGCCAGCAGCCGGAGGCCGATCTCTGGAAACACCATATATTTT. It codes for CASSRRPISGNTIYF.

This clone was counted once. The chain recombines TRBV20-1 with TRBJ1-3; D remains ambiguous. The V gene's germline CDR1 is DFQATT and CDR2 SNEGSKA (reference sequence). The V and J ends lost 3 bases and 6 bases respectively, with 6 bases between them. CDR3 length: 11 amino acids. The CDR3 DNA reads TGCAGTGCTAGGGCGGCAAACACCATATATTTT. Its translation: CSARAANTIYF.

The chain employs TRBV5-4 and TRBJ2-5; TRBD2 aligns across 12 bases. V trimming: 3 bases; J trimming: 2 bases; junction bases outside the gene matches: 2. Germline CDR1 and CDR2: SGHNT and YYREEE (reference sequence). CDR3 length: 15 amino acids. The CDR3 sequence is CASSSGLAGQETQYF. The CDR3 coding sequence is TGTGCCAGCAGCTCCGGACTAGCGGGGCAAGAGACCCAGTACTTC.

The table lists this clone with a count of one. This rearrangement joins TRBV28 to TRBJ2-3; TRBD2 aligns across 9 bases. Germline V gene sequence: CDR1 MDHEN, CDR2 SYDVKM. This CDR3 contains 14 residues. V trimming: 4 bases; J trimming: 3 bases; junction bases outside the gene matches: 2. The CDR3 loop is CASSSSGKTDTQYF. CDR3 DNA sequence: TGTGCCAGCAGTTCTAGCGGGAAAACAGATACGCAGTATTTT.

The chain couples TRBV5-6 to TRBJ2-7; tentative D call: TRBD1 (5 bases). Trimming cost V 1 base and J 0 bases, with 14 bases left between them. Germline V gene sequence: CDR1 SGHDT, CDR2 YYEEEE. The CDR3 is 16 residues long. The CDR3 is CASSLRGYLSSYEQYF. As DNA, the CDR3 is TGTGCCAGCAGCTTGAGGGGATACTTAAGCTCCTACGAGCAGTACTTC.

The DNA for the CDR3 is TGTGCCAGCAGCAGTTTCGCGGGAAACTACAATGAGCAGTTCTTC. Residues: CASSSFAGNYNEQFF. The chain has TRBV11-3 and TRBJ2-1; the D gene is possibly TRBD2 (6 bases). Germline CDR1 is SGHNT and CDR2 is YENEEA. Trimming removed 5 bases from V and 3 bases from J, with 14 bases in between. This CDR3 region has 15 residues.

The J gene is TRBJ2-2, the V gene TRBV19; tentatively, D is TRBD2 (6 bases). The CDR3 consists of 15 residues. The germline V gene has CDR1 LNHDA and CDR2 SQIVND (reference sequence). V was trimmed by 3 bases and J by 6 bases, leaving 14 bases between them. The CDR3 here is CASSMPGSFAGELFF. The CDR3 DNA reads TGTGCCAGTAGTATGCCCGGGAGTTTTGCCGGGGAGCTGTTTTTT.

A remark on this clone: One end of the junction fails to match germline, which may point to a read error. The chain recombines TRBV4-1 with TRBJ1-2; 7 bases agree with TRBD1. The CDR3 is 15 amino acids. Germline V CDR1 and CDR2: MGHRA, YSYEKL. As DNA, the CDR3 is TGCGCCAGCAGCCAACAGGGGACAGCCAGCCTCCCGGCCCACTTC. Translated: CASSQQGTASLPAHF.

V gene TRBV5-5 combines with J gene TRBJ1-2; D is possibly TRBD1 (6 bases). CDR3 length: 17 residues. Germline CDR1 reads SGHKS; CDR2 reads YYEKEE (reference sequence). V lost 0 bases, J lost 5 bases, and 20 bases lay in between. The CDR3 protein is CASSLVHSQGNWYGYTF. The CDR3 DNA reads as TGTGCCAGCAGCTTGGTTCATTCGCAGGGGAATTGGTATGGCTACACCTTC.

The CDR3 region is CASSEDPRSTRANEKLFF. CDR3 nucleotides: TGCGCCAGCAGTGAAGATCCCCGATCCACCAGGGCTAATGAAAAACTGTTTTTT. The chain links TRBV10-2 to TRBJ1-4; D perhaps matches TRBD1 (5 bases). Germline CDR1 reads WSHSY; CDR2 reads SAAADI. V lost 3 bases to trimming and J lost 3 bases, with 20 bases between them. The CDR3 is 18 amino acids.